These 5 T cell receptor beta chains came from one sample sequenced in a study of T-cell memory formation after mild COVID-19. In TCRdb, the 5' RACE reads were re-called with MiXCR into one record per CDR3 protein. This table has some 200,000 distinct CDR3 sequences, about a fifth appearing once. The specimen sequenced was PBMCs or a T cell subset sorted from them (not recorded which). These receptors originate from an adult woman who had mild COVID-19 (a few samples of this study predate the infection). Cell type and time point are not known.

V and J are TRBV5-6 and TRBJ1-5; D gene ambiguous. Germline loops: CDR1 SGHDT, CDR2 YYEEEE. This CDR3 comprises 17 residues. V lost 1 base, J lost 5 bases, and 19 bases lay in between. The CDR3 is CASSLNAEEGFHQPQHF. CDR3 sequence (DNA): TGTGCCAGCAGCTTGAACGCTGAGGAGGGATTTCATCAGCCCCAGCATTTT.

J is TRBJ2-5 and V is TRBV11-2, with D perhaps matching TRBD2 (6 bases). V was clipped by 6 bases and J by 3 bases, with 17 bases between them. The germline CDR1 and CDR2 sequences are SGHAT and FQNNGV. CDR3 size: 15 residues. CDR3 region: CASSGDWGVKETQYF. For the CDR3, the DNA is TGTGCCAGCAGTGGTGACTGGGGGGTGAAAGAGACCCAGTACTTC.

This clonotype occurred a few times. The gene calls are TRBV12-3 or TRBV12-4 and TRBJ1-6; 8 bases map to TRBD1. CDR3 length: 14 amino acids. V was clipped by 6 bases and J by 7 bases; unmatched bases: 5. In nucleotides, the CDR3 is TGTGCCAGCAGGGATCGGGACAGGAATTCACCCCTCCACTTT. Translation gives CASRDRDRNSPLHF.

This rearrangement joins TRBV4-3 to TRBJ2-6, with 7 bases lining up with TRBD1. CDR3 length: 17 amino acids. The V gene end was trimmed by 1 base and the J gene end by 2 bases; junction bases not matched to a gene: 5. The germline V gene encodes CDR1 LGHNA and CDR2 YSLEER. CDR3 in amino acids: CASSQGTGGAGANVLTF. As DNA, the CDR3 is TGCGCCAGCAGCCAAGGGACAGGTGGGGCTGGGGCCAACGTCCTGACTTTC.

The V call is TRBV13, the J call TRBJ2-1, with 10 bases fitting TRBD1. Germline V gene sequence: CDR1 PRHDT, CDR2 FYEKMQ (reference sequence). With 5 bases clipped from V and 4 bases from J, the junction kept 8 bases outside the gene matches. The length of the CDR3 is 16 residues. The CDR3 loop reads CASSPIPGQGYNEQFF. The CDR3 region has the DNA TGTGCCAGCAGCCCCATCCCGGGACAGGGGTACAATGAGCAGTTCTTC. Variable domain in full (rest from reference TRBV13 and TRBJ2-1): AAGVIQSPRHLIKEKRETATLKCYPIPRHDTVYWYQQGPGQDPQFLISFYEKMQSDKGSIPDRFSAQQFSDYHSELNMSSLELGDSALYFCASSPIPGQGYNEQFFGPGTRLTVL.